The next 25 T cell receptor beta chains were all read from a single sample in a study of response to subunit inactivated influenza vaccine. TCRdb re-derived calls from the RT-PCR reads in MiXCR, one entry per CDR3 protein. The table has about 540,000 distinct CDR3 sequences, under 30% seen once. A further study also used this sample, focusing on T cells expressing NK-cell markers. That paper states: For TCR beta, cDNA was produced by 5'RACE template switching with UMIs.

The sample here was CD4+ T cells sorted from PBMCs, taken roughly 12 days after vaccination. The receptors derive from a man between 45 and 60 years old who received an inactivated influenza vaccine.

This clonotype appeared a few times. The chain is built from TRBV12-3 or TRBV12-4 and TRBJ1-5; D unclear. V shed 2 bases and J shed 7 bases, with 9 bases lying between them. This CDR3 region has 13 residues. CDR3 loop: CASSLWQVQPQHF. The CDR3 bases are TGTGCCAGCAGTTTATGGCAAGTCCAGCCCCAGCATTTT.

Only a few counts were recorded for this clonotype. CDR3 region: CSTLGHLRRETQYF. The CDR3 nucleotides read TGCAGCACACTTGGCCACCTGAGGAGGGAGACCCAGTACTTC. J is TRBJ2-5 and V is TRBV29-1, with D perhaps matching TRBD2 (5 bases). This CDR3 comprises 14 residues. The germline V and J ends were trimmed by 8 bases and 5 bases, with 21 bases remaining between them. Germline lookup yields CDR1 SQVTM and CDR2 ANQGSEA.

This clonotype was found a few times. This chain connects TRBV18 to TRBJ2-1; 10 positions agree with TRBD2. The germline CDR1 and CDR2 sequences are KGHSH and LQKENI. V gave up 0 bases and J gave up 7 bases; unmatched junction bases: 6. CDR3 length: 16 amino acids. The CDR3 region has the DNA TGTGCCAGCTCACCACCGGCTAGCGGGAGAAATAATGAGCAGTTCTTC. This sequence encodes CASSPPASGRNNEQFF.

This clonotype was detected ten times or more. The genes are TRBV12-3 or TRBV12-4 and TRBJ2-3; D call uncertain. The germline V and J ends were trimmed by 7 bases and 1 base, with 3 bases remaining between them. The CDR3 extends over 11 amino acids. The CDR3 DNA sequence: TGTGCCAGCACTCGCACAGATACGCAGTATTTT. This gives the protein CASTRTDTQYF.

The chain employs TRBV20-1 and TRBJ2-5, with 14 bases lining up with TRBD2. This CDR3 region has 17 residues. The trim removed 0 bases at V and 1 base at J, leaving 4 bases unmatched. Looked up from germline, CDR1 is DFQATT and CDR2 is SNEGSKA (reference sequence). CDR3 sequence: CSARDGTSGGVQETQYF. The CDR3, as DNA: TGCAGTGCTAGAGATGGGACTAGCGGGGGTGTCCAAGAGACCCAGTACTTC.

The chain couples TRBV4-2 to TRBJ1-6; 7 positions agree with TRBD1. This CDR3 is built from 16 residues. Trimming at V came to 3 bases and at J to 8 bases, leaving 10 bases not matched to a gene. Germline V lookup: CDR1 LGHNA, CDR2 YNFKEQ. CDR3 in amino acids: CASSQAGQARHSPLHF. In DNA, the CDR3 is TGTGCCAGCAGCCAGGCAGGACAGGCAAGGCATTCACCCCTCCACTTT.

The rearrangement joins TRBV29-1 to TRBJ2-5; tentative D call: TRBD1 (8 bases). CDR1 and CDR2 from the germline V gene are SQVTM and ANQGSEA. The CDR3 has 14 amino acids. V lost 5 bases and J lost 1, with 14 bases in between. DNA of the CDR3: TGCAGCGTTACACAGGGGGGGTTCCAAGAGACCCAGTACTTC. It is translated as CSVTQGGFQETQYF.

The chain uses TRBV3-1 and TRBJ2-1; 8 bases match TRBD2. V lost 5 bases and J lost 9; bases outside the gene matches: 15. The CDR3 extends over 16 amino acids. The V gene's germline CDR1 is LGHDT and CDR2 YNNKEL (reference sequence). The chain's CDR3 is CASSKTSAGKVGEQFF. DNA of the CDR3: TGTGCCAGCAGCAAGACTAGCGCGGGAAAGGTGGGTGAGCAGTTCTTC.

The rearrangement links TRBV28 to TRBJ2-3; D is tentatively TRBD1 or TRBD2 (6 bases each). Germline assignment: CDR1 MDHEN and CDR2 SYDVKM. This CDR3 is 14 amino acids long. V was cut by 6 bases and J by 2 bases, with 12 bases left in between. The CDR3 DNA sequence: TGTGCCAGCAGGAACGGGGGCCTCACAGATACGCAGTATTTT. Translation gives CASRNGGLTDTQYF. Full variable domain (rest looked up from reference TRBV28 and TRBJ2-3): DVKVTQSSRYLVKRTGEKVFLECVQDMDHENMFWYRQDPGLGLRLIYFSYDVKMKEKGDIPEGYSVSREKKERFSLILESASTNQTSMYLCASRNGGLTDTQYFGPGTRLTVL.

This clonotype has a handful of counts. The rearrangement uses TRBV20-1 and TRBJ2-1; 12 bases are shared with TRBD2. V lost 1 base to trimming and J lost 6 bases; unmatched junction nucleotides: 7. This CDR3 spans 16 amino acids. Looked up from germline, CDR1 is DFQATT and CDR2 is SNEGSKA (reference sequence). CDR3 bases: TGCAGTGCTAGAGGGCTAGCGGGAGGGGGCGGCAATGAGCAGTTCTTC. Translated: CSARGLAGGGGNEQFF.

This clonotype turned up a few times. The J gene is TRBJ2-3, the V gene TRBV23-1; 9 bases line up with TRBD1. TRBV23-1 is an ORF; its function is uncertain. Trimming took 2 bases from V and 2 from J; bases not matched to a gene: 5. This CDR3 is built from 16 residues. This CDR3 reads CASSQRGTGYTDTQYF. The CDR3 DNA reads TGCGCCAGCAGTCAACGAGGGACAGGGTACACAGATACGCAGTATTTT.

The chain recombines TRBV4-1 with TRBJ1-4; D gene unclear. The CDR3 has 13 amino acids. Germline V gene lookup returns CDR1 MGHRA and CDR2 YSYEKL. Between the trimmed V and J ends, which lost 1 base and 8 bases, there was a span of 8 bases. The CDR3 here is CASSQVVSEKLFF. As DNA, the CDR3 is TGCGCCAGCAGCCAAGTAGTATCCGAAAAACTGTTTTTT.

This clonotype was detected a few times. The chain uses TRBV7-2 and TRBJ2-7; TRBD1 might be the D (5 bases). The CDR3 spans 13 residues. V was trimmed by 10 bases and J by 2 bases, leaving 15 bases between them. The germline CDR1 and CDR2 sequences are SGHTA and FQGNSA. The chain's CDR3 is CATGVGLTYEQYF. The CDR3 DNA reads TGTGCCACCGGAGTGGGGCTTACCTACGAGCAGTACTTC.

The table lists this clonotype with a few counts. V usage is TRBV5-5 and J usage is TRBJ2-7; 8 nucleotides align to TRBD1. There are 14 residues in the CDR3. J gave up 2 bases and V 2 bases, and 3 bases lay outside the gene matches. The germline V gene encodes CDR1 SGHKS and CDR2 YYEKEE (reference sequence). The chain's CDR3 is CASSFTGGAYEQYF. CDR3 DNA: TGTGCCAGCAGCTTCACAGGGGGTGCCTACGAGCAGTACTTC.

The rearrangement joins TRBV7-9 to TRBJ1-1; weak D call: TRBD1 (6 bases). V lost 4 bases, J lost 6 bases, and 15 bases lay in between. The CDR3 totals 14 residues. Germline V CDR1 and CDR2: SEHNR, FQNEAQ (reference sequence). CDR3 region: CASSWGHPGSEAFF. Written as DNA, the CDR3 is TGTGCCAGCAGCTGGGGACACCCGGGGTCTGAAGCTTTCTTT.

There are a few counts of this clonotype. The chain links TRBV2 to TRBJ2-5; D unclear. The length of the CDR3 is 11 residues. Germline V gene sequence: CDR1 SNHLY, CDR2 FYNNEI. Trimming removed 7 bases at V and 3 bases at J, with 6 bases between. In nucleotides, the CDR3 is TGTGCCAGCACTCAGGAAGAGACCCAGTACTTC. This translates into CASTQEETQYF. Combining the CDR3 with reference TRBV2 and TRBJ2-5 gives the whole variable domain EPEVTQTPSHQVTQMGQEVILRCVPISNHLYFYWYRQILGQKVEFLVSFYNNEISEKSEIFDDQFSVERPDGSNFTLKIRSTKLEDSAMYFCASTQEETQYFGPGTRLLVL.

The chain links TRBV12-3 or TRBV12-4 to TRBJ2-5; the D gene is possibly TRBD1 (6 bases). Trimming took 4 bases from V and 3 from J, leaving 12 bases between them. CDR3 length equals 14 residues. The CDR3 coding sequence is TGTGCCAGCAGTTGGTCCCACAGGGAAGAGACCCAGTACTTC. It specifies CASSWSHREETQYF.

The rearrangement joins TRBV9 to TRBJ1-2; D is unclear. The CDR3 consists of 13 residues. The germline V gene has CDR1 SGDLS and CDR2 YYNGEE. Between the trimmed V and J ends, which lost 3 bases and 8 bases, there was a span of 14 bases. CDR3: CASSAWRTVGYTF. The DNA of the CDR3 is TGTGCCAGCAGCGCCTGGAGGACGGTCGGCTACACCTTC.

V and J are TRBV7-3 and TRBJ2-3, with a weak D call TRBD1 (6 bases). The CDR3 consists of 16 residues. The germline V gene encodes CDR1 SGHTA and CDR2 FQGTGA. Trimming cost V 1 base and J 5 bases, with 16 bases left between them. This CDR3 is CASSLRRTERRDTQYF. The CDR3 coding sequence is TGTGCCAGCAGCTTAAGACGGACAGAACGAAGAGATACGCAGTATTTT.

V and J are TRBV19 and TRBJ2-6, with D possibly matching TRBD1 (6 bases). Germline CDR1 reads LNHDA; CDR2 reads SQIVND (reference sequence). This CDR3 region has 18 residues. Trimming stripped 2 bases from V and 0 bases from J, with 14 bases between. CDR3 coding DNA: TGTGCCAGTAGTATATCACCGGGACATAGCTCTGGGGCCAACGTCCTGACTTTC. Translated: CASSISPGHSSGANVLTF.

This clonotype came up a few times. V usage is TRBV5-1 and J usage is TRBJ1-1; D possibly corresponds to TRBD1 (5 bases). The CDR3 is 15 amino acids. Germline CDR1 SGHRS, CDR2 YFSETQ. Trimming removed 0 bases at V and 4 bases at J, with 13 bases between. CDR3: CASSLDPGTGTEAFF. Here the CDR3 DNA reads TGCGCCAGCAGCTTGGATCCAGGGACCGGCACTGAAGCTTTCTTT.

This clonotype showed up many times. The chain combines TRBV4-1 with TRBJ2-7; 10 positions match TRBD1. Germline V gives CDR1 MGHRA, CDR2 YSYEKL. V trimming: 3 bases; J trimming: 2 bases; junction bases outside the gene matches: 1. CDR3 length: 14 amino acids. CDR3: CASSQDRGAYEQYF. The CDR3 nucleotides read TGCGCCAGCAGCCAGGACAGGGGGGCCTACGAGCAGTACTTC.

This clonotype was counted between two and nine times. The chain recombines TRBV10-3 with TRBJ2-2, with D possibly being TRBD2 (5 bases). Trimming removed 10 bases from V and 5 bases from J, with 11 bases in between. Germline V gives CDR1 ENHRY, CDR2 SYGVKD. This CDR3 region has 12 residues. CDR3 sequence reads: CASGRGTGELFF. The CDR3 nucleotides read TGTGCCAGCGGGCGAGGGACCGGGGAGCTGTTTTTT.

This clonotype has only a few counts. The CDR3 spells CASSLGGDLLRIDTQYF. CDR3 in DNA: TGTGCCAGCAGTTTAGGGGGGGACCTTTTACGGATAGATACGCAGTATTTT. The chain is built from TRBV12-3 or TRBV12-4 and TRBJ2-3; TRBD2 is a possible D gene (6 bases). The V end was cut by 1 base, the J end by 5 bases, with 19 bases between. CDR3 length equals 17 residues.

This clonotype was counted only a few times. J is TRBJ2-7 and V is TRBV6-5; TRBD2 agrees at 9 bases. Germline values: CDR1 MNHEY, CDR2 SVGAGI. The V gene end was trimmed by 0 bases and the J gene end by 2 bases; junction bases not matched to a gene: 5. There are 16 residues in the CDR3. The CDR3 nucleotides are TGTGCCAGCAGTTACTCGTTTGCGGGAGGGACCTACGAGCAGTACTTC. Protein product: CASSYSFAGGTYEQYF.